This TCR beta chain came from a study of blood T cells in healthy people across ages. Study-level background: About one barcoded beta molecule per two T cells was captured by template switching.

Per sample, at least 5 micrograms of total RNA were extracted. The ends were cut back, 0 bases at V and 2 bases at J, with 10 bases in the middle. This CDR3 is 15 amino acids long. Germline V gene data show CDR1 as LGHNA and CDR2 as YSLEER. Findings and caveats of the study: The fall in TCR beta diversity per million T cells was roughly linear with age. Strong correlation linked observed beta diversity and percent naive T cells.

Worth noting for this clonotype: What it recognizes is unknown.

Using a J-beta primer mix together with a sample-barcoded 5' primer, a second PCR was run for roughly 6 to 12 cycles. TCRdb redid the calling of the 5' RACE reads with MiXCR, one entry per CDR3 protein. Here the sample spans over 950,000 distinct CDR3 sequences, more than 30% being singletons. This clonotype originated in a man aged 18 to 30 in good health. This sequence joins TRBV4-3 and TRBJ2-5; D is unresolved. The sample taken for sequencing was blood. CDR3 sequence: CASSQDGVGQETQYF. Here the CDR3 DNA reads TGCGCCAGCAGCCAAGATGGCGTAGGGCAAGAGACCCAGTACTTC.